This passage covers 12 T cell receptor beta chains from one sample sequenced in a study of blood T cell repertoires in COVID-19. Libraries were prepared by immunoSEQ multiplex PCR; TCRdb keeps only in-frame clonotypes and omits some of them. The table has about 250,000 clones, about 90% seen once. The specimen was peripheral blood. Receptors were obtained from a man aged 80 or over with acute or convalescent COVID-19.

DNA for the CDR3: TGCAGCGTTGGACTAGCGGGAACCTACAATGAGCAGTTCTTC. It specifies CSVGLAGTYNEQFF. The genes are TRBV29-1 and TRBJ2-1, with 11 bases that match TRBD2. V dropped 4 bases and J dropped 2; count of bases not matched to a gene: 1. Germline V gives CDR1 SQVTM, CDR2 ANQGSEA. The CDR3 has 14 residues.

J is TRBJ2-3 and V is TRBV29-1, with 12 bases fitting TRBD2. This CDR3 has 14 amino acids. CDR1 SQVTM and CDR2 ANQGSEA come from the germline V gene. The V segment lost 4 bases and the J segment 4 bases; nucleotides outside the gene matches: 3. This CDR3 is CSVGGLAGSDTQYF. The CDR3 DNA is TGCAGCGTTGGAGGACTAGCGGGGTCAGATACGCAGTATTTT.

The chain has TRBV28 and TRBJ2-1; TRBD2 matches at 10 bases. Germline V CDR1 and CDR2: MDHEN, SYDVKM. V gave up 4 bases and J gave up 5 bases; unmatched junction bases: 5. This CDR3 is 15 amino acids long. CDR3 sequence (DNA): TGTGCCAGCAGTTCCCCTAGCGGGAGTAACAATGAGCAGTTCTTC. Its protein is CASSSPSGSNNEQFF.

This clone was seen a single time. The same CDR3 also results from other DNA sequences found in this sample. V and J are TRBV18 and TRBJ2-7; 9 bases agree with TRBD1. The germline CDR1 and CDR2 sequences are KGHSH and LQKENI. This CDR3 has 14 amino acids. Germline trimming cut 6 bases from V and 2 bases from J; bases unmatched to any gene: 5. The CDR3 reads CASSPGTGPYEQYF. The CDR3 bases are TGTGCCAGCTCGCCCGGGACAGGGCCCTACGAGCAGTACTTC.

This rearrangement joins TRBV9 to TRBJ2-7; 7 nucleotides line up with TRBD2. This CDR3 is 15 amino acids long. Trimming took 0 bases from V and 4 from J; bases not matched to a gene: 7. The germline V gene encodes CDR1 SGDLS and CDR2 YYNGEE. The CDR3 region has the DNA TGTGCCAGCAGCGTAGCCCCGGGACTAACATACGAGCAGTACTTC. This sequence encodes CASSVAPGLTYEQYF. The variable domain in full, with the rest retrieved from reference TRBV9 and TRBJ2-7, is DSGVTQTPKHLITATGQRVTLRCSPRSGDLSVYWYQQSLDQGLQFLIQYYNGEERAKGNILERFSAQQFPDLHSELNLSSLELGDSALYFCASSVAPGLTYEQYFGPGTRLTVT.

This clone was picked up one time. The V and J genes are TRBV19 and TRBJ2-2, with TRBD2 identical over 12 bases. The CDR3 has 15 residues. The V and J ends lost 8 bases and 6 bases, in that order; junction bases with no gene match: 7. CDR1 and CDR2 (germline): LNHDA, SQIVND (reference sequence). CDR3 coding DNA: TGTGCCAGTGGCGTCGCTAGCGGGGGGGCCGGGGAGCTGTTTTTT. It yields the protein CASGVASGGAGELFF.

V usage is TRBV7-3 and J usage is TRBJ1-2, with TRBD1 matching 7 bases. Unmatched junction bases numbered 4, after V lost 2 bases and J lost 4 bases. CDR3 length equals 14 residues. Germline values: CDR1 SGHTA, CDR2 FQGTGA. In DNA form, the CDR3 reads TGTGCCAGCAGCTTAGATCCAGGGGGCTATGGCTACACCTTC. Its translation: CASSLDPGGYGYTF.

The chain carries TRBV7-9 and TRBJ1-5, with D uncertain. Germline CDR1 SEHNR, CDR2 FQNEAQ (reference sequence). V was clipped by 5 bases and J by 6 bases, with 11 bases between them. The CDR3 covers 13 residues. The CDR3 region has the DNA TGTGCCAGCAGCCGAGCTGATGGTCAGCCCCAGCATTTT. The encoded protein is CASSRADGQPQHF.

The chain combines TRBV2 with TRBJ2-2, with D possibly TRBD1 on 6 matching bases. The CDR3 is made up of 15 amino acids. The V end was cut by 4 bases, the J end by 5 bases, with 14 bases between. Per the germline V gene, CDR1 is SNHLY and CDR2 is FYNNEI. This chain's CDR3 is CASSGGRRRTGELFF. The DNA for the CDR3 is TGTGCCAGCAGTGGGGGGCGGAGAAGGACCGGGGAGCTGTTTTTT.

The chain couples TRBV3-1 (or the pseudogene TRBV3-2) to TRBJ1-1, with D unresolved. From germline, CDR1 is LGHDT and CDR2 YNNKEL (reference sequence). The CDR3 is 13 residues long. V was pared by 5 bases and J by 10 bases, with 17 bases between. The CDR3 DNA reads TGTGCCAGCAGCAACGCACAGACCTCCGGAGCTTTCTTT. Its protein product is CASSNAQTSGAFF.

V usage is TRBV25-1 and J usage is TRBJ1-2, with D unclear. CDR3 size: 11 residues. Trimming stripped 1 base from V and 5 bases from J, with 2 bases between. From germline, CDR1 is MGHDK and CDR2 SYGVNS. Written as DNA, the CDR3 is TGTGCCAGCAGTGAATCATATGGCTACACCTTC. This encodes CASSESYGYTF.

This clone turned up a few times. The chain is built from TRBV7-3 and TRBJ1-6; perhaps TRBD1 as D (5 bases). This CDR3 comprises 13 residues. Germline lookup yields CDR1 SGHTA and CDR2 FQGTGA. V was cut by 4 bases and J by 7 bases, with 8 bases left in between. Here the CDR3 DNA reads TGTGCCAGCAGCTCCTCAGGGAATTCACCCCTCCACTTT. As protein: CASSSSGNSPLHF.